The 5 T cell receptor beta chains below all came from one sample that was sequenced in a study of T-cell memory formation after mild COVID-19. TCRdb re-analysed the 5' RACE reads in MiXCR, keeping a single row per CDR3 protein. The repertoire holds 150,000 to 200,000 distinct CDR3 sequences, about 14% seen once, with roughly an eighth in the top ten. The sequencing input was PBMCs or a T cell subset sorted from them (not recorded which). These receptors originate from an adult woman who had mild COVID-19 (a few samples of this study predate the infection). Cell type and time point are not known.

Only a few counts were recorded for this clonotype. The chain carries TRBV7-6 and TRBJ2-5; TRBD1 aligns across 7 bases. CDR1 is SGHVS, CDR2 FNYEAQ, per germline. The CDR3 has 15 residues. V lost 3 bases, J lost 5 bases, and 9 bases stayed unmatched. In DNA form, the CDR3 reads TGTGCCAGCAGCTTCGCCGGGACAGCTGGGGAGACCCAGTACTTC. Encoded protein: CASSFAGTAGETQYF.

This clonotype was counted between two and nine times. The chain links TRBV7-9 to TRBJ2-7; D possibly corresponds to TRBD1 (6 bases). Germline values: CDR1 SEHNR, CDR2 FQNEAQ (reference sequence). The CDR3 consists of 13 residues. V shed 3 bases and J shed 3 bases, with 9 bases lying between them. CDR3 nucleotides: TGTGCCAGCAGCTTTAACAGGGACTACGAGCAGTACTTC. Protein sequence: CASSFNRDYEQYF.

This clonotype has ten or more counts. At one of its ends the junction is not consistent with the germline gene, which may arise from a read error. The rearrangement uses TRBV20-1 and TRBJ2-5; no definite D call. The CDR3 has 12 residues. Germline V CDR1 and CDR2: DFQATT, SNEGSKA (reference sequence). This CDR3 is CSARQHQGTQYF. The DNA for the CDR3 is TGCAGTGCTAGGCAGCACCAAGGGACCCAGTACTTC.

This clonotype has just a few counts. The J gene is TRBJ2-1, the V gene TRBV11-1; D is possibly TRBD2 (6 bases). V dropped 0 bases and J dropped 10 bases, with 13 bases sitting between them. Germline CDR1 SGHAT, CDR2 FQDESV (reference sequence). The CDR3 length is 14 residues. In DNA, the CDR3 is TGTGCCAGCAGCTTAGCGGGGGGACTTCGGGAGCAGTTCTTC. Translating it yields CASSLAGGLREQFF. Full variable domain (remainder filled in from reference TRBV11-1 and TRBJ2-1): EAEVAQSPRYKITEKSQAVAFWCDPISGHATLYWYRQILGQGPELLVQFQDESVVDDSQLPKDRFSAERLKGVDSTLKIQPAELGDSAMYLCASSLAGGLREQFFGPGTRLTVL.

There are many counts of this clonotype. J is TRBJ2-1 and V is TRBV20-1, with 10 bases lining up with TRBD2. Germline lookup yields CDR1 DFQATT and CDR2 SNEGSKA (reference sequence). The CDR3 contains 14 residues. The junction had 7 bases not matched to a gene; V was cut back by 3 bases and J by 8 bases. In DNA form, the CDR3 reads TGCAGTGCTAGGTGGAGGACTAGCGGCGATGAGCAGTTCTTC. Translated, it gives CSARWRTSGDEQFF.